A single T cell receptor (beta chain) is shown here with its context. Looked up from germline, CDR1 is SGHVS and CDR2 is FQNEAQ. Trimming pared 5 bases from V and 4 bases from J, leaving 21 bases between. This CDR3 comprises 17 residues. Sequencing was performed with immunoSEQ multiplex PCR; in TCRdb, only in-frame clones are kept and a portion is missing. Of about 160,000 clones in the sample, 96% were seen once. This sample is part of a study of control samples from healthy donors and cancer patients. Specimen: blood. This clonotype was sampled from a woman younger than 45 in good health. This chain joins TRBV7-8 and TRBJ1-3; tentative D call: TRBD1 (6 bases). CDR3 sequence reads: CASSPRAAGAGGNTIYF. The CDR3 DNA sequence: TGTGCCAGCAGCCCCAGGGCCGCAGGGGCCGGAGGAAACACCATATATTTT.